The entry that follows covers one TCR beta chain sequence. What it binds is unknown. TCRdb's table, derived via immunoSEQ multiplex PCR, lists solely in-frame clones and lacks some. The table lists 76,000 or so clones, 85% to 95% of them singletons. Trimming left V 6 bases short and J 3 bases short, with 11 bases between. The germline CDR1 and CDR2 sequences are WNHNN and SYGVQD (reference sequence). The CDR3 is 13 residues long. The data are from a study of OX40 agonist ivuxolimab in advanced cancers. On the study more broadly: The study treated patients with ivuxolimab, an agonistic anti-OX40 (CD134) antibody. All patients had ivuxolimab intravenously every 2 weeks at 0.01 to 10 mg/kg. Study observations and caveats: Averaged across samples, CD8+ T cells carried more expanded clones than CD4+ did. Circulating CD4+ and CD8+ T cells showed clonal expansion by week 6 at 0.1 to 3.0 mg/kg.

This receptor was identified in an adult with an advanced solid tumor such as melanoma, head and neck, liver or kidney cancer. The V call is TRBV10-1, the J call TRBJ1-2, with no clear D. The source was CD4+ or CD8+ T cells sorted from blood, collected in a trial of the OX40 agonist ivuxolimab. The DNA of the CDR3 is TGCGCCAGCAGCCCCGGCCGAGACTATGGCTACACCTTC. It encodes CASSPGRDYGYTF.